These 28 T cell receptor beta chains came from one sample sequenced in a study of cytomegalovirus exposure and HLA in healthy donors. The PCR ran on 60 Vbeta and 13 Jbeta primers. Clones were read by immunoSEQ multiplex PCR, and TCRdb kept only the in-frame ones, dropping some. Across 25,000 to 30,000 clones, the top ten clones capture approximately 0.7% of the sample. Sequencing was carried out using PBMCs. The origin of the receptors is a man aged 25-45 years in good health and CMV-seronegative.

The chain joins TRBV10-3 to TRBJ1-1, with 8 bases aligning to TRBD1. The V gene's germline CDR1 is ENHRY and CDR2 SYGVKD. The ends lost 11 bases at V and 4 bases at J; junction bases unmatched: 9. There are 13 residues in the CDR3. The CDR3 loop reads CAASRTGTTEAFF. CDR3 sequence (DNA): TGTGCCGCCAGTCGGACAGGGACCACTGAAGCTTTCTTT.

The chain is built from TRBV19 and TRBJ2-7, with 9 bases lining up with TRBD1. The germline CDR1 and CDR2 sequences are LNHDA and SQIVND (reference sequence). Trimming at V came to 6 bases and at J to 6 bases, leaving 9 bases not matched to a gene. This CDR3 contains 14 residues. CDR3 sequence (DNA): TGTGCCAGTAGAGGGACAGGGAGACCTGGCGAGCAGTACTTC. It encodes CASRGTGRPGEQYF.

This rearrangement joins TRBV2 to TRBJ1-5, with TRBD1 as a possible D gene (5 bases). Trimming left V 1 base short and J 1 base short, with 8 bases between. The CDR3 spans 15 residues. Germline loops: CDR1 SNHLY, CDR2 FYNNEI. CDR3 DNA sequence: TGTGCCAGCAGTGAAGACAGGCTGAGCAATCAGCCCCAGCATTTT. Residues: CASSEDRLSNQPQHF.

For the CDR3, the DNA is TGTGCCAGCAGCCTTGGGACAGGAGTCTACGAGCAGTACTTC. This codes for CASSLGTGVYEQYF. This chain connects TRBV7-8 to TRBJ2-7; 8 bases are shared with TRBD1. The V gene's germline CDR1 is SGHVS and CDR2 FQNEAQ. CDR3 length: 14 amino acids. The junction had 6 bases not matched to a gene; V was cut back by 5 bases and J by 3 bases.

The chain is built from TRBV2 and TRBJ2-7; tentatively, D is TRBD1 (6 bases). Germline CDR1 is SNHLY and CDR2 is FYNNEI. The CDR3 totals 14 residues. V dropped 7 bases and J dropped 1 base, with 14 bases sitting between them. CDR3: CASIRTEPSYEQYF. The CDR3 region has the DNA TGTGCCAGCATCCGGACAGAACCTTCCTACGAGCAGTACTTC.

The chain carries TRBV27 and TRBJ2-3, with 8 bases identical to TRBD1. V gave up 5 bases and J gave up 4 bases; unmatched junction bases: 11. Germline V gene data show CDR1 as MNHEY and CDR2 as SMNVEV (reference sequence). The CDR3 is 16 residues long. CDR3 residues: CASSPQGARGPDTQYF. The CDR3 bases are TGTGCCAGCAGTCCGCAGGGGGCGCGGGGCCCAGATACGCAGTATTTT.

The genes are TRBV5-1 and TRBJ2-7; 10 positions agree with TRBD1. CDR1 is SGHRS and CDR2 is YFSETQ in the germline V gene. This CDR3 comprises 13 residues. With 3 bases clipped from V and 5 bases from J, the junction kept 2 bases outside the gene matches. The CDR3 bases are TGCGCCAGCAGCTCGGGACAGGGGAACGAGCAGTACTTC. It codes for CASSSGQGNEQYF.

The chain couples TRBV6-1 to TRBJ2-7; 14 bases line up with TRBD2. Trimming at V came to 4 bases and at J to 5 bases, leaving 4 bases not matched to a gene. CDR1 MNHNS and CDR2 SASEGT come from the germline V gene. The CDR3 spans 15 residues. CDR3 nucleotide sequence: TGTGCCAGCAGTGGCCGGACTAGCGGGAGGCACGAGCAGTACTTC. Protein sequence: CASSGRTSGRHEQYF.

This chain's CDR3 is CAIRESVGQAYEQYF. The CDR3, as DNA: TGTGCCATCAGAGAAAGTGTTGGACAGGCCTACGAGCAGTACTTC. The chain links TRBV10-3 to TRBJ2-7; 7 nucleotides agree with TRBD1. Germline V CDR1 and CDR2: ENHRY, SYGVKD. After removal of 6 bases from V and 2 bases from J, the junction contained 10 bases not matched to a gene. The CDR3 has 15 residues.

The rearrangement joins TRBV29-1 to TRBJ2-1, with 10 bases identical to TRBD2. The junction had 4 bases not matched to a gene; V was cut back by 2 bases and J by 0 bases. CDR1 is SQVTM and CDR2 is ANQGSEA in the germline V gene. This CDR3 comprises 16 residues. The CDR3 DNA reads TGCAGCGTTGAACCCGGACTAGCGGACTCCTACAATGAGCAGTTCTTC. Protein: CSVEPGLADSYNEQFF.

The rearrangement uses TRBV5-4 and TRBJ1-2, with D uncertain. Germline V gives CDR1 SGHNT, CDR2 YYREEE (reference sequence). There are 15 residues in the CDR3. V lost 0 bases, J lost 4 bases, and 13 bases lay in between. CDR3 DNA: TGTGCCAGCAGCTTGGATCGGGATAGGAGCTATGGCTACACCTTC. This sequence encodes CASSLDRDRSYGYTF. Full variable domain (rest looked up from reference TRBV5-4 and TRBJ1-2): ETGVTQSPTHLIKTRGQQVTLRCSSQSGHNTVSWYQQALGQGPQFIFQYYREEENGRGNFPPRFSGLQFPNYSSELNVNALELDDSALYLCASSLDRDRSYGYTFGSGTRLTVV.

The CDR3 nucleotides read TGTGCCACCACACTGGGCAGCGGGATTACCGGGGAGCTGTTTTTT. It specifies CATTLGSGITGELFF. The V call is TRBV18, the J call TRBJ2-2, with 7 bases lining up with TRBD2. The length of the CDR3 is 15 residues. Germline CDR1 and CDR2: KGHSH and LQKENI. With V trimmed by 10 bases and J by 5 bases, 13 bases remained unmatched.

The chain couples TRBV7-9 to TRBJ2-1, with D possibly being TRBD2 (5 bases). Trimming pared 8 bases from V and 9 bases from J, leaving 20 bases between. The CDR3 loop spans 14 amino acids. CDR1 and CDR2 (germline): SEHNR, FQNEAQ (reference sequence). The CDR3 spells CASRIIPGSGEQFF. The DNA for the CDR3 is TGTGCCAGCCGCATAATACCGGGAAGTGGTGAGCAGTTCTTC. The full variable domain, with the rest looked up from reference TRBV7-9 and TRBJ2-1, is DTGVSQNPRHKITKRGQNVTFRCDPISEHNRLYWYRQTLGQGPEFLTYFQNEAQLEKSRLLSDRFSAERPKGSFSTLEIQRTEQGDSAMYLCASRIIPGSGEQFFGPGTRLTVL.

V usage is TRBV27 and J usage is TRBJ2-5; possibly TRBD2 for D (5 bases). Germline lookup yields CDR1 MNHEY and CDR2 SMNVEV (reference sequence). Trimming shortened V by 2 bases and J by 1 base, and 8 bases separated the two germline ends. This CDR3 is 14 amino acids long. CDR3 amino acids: CASSLDRGQETQYF. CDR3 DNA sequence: TGTGCCAGCAGTTTAGACCGGGGCCAAGAGACCCAGTACTTC.

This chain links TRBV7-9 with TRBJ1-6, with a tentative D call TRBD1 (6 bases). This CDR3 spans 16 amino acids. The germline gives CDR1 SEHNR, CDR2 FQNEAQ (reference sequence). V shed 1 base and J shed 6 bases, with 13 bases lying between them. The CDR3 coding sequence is TGTGCCAGCAGCTTAGGTCGGGCAGGGGCTAATTCACCCCTCCACTTT. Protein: CASSLGRAGANSPLHF.

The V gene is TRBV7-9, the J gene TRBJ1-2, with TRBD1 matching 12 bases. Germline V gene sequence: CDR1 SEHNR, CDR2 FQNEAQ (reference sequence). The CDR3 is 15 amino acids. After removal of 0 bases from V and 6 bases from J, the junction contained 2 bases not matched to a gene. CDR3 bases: TGTGCCAGCAGCTTAGCCGGGACAGGGGGCAATGGCTACACCTTC. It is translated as CASSLAGTGGNGYTF.

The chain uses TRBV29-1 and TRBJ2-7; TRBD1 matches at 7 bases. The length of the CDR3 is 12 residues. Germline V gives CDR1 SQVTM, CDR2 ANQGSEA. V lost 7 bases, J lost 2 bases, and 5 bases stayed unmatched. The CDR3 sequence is CSAGDRAYEQYF. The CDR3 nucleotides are TGCAGCGCTGGGGACAGAGCCTACGAGCAGTACTTC.

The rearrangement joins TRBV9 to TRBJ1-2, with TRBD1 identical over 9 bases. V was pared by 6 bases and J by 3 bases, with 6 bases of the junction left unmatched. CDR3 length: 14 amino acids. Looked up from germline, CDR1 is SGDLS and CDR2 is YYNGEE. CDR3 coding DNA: TGTGCCAGCACCAGGGACAGGGAGTACTATGGCTACACCTTC. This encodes CASTRDREYYGYTF.

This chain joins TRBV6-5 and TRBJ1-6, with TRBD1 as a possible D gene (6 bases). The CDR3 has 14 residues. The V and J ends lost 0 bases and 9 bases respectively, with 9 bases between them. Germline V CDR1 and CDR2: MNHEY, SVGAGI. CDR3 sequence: CASSYSRTVSPLHF. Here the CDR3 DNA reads TGTGCCAGCAGTTACTCCCGGACAGTTTCACCCCTCCACTTT.

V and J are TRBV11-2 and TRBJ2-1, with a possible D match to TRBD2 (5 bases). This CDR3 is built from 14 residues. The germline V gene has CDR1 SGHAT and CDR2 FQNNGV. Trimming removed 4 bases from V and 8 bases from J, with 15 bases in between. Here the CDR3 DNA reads TGTGCCAGCAGCTCGGGGTCCGGCTTTGATGAGCAGTTCTTC. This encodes CASSSGSGFDEQFF.

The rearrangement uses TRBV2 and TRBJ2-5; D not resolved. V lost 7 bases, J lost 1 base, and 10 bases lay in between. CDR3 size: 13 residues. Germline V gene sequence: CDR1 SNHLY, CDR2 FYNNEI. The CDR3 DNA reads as TGTGCCAGCAAACACAGAACCCAAGAGACCCAGTACTTC. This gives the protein CASKHRTQETQYF. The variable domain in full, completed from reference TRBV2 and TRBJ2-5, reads EPEVTQTPSHQVTQMGQEVILRCVPISNHLYFYWYRQILGQKVEFLVSFYNNEISEKSEIFDDQFSVERPDGSNFTLKIRSTKLEDSAMYFCASKHRTQETQYFGPGTRLLVL.

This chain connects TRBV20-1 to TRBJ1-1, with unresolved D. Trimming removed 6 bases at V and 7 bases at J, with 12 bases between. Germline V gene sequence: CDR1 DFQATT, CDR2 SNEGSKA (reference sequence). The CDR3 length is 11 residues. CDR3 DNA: TGCAGTGCCCCAATAGACTTTGAAGCTTTCTTT. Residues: CSAPIDFEAFF.

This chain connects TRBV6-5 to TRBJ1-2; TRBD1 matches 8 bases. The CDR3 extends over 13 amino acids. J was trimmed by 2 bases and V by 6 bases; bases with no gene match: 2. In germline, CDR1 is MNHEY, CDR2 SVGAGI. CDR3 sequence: CASSPGGNYGYTF. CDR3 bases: TGTGCCAGCAGCCCAGGGGGCAACTATGGCTACACCTTC.

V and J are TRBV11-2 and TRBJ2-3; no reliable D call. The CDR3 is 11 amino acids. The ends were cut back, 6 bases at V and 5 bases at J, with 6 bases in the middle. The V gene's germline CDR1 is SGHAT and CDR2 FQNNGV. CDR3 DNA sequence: TGTGCCAGCAGTCCCTTAGATACGCAGTATTTT. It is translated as CASSPLDTQYF.

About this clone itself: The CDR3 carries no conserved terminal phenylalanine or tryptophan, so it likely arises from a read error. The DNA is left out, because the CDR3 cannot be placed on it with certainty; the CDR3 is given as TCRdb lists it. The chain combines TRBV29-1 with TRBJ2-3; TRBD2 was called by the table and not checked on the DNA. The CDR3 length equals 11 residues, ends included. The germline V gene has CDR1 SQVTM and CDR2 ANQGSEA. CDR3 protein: CSVEDPGLSLH.

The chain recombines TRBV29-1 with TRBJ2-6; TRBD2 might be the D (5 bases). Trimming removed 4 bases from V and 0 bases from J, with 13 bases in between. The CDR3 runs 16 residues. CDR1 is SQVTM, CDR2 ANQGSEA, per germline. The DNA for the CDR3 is TGCAGCGTTGGAGGGAAAGGAACCTCTGGGGCCAACGTCCTGACTTTC. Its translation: CSVGGKGTSGANVLTF.

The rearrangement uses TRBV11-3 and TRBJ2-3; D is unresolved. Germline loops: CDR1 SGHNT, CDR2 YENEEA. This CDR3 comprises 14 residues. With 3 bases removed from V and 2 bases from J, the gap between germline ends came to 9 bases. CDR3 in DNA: TGTGCCAGCAGCTTTGCGCGTGACACAGATACGCAGTATTTT. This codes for CASSFARDTDTQYF.

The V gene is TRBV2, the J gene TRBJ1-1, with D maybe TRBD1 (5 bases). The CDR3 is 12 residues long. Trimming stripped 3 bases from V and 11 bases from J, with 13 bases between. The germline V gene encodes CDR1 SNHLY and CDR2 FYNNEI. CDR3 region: CASSDMGPSAFF. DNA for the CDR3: TGTGCCAGCAGTGACATGGGGCCTTCGGCTTTCTTT.